The present T cell receptor (beta chain) was sequenced within a study of cytomegalovirus exposure and HLA in healthy donors. Overall study context: Within the Caucasian-associated ancestry cluster were 81% of the approximately 400 genotyped donors.

Primers included in the PCR were 60 Vbeta and 13 Jbeta primers. Profiling relied on immunoSEQ multiplex PCR, and the TCRdb table lists in-frame clones only, not all of them. The sample consists of some 35,000 clones, 60% to 75% of them appearing once. Study-level points and caveats: Most of the CMV-associated TCR beta chains (in a later analysis) appeared to be HLA-restricted. Several of the most significant clusters appeared linked to common viral pathogens, based on a later analysis.

This CDR3 contains 17 residues. V gave up 1 base and J gave up 9 bases; unmatched junction bases: 15. In germline, CDR1 is MGHRA, CDR2 YSYEKL. About this clone itself: Its antigen is undetermined.

Likely unrecorded immune exposures existed in these nominally healthy donors. The sample consisted of PBMCs. This sequence was found in a man aged 30 to 39 in good health and CMV-seronegative. The chain has TRBV4-1 and TRBJ2-1, with 7 nucleotides matching TRBD1. The CDR3 sequence is CASSQAPREGASSEQFF. In DNA, the CDR3 is TGCGCCAGCAGCCAAGCGCCCCGTGAGGGGGCGAGTAGTGAGCAGTTCTTC.